The 20 T cell receptor beta chains reported below all come from one sample, sequenced in a study of T cell clonotyping in hematopoietic cell transplantation. Measured with immunoSEQ multiplex PCR; TCRdb has only the in-frame clones, and not every one. The repertoire consists of about 13,000 clones, with roughly 92% occurring once and the leading ten covering 7.8%. The source material was PBMCs, sampled 100 days after allogeneic stem cell transplant. These TCRs come from a female patient aged 45 to 65 who had an allogeneic stem cell transplant from an unrelated donor, so the T cells may come from the graft donor. Some clones in this sample may be carry-over from other donors' samples.

The chain employs TRBV7-2 and TRBJ1-3; D remains ambiguous. This CDR3 comprises 14 residues. Per the germline V gene, CDR1 is SGHTA and CDR2 is FQGNSA. V was shortened by 5 bases and J by 1 base, with 9 bases between the two germline ends. The CDR3 nucleotides are TGTGCCAGCAGCCCTCAGACATCTGGAAACACCATATATTTT. Translated, it gives CASSPQTSGNTIYF.

This rearrangement joins TRBV27 to TRBJ1-5; TRBD1 matches 7 bases. J lost 4 bases, V lost 6 bases, and 3 bases had no gene match. The CDR3 consists of 13 residues. Germline CDR1 reads MNHEY; CDR2 reads SMNVEV (reference sequence). The CDR3, as DNA: TGTGCCAGCAGGACAGGGCTAAATCAGCCCCAGCATTTT. Residues: CASRTGLNQPQHF.

The rearrangement joins TRBV19 to TRBJ1-2; 9 bases match TRBD1. Germline V gene lookup returns CDR1 LNHDA and CDR2 SQIVND (reference sequence). This CDR3 has 14 amino acids. V trimming: 6 bases; J trimming: 2 bases; junction bases outside the gene matches: 4. Here the CDR3 DNA reads TGTGCCAGTAGCGGGGACAGGGCGAACTATGGCTACACCTTC. This gives the protein CASSGDRANYGYTF.

V usage is TRBV28 and J usage is TRBJ2-6; weak D call: TRBD1 (6 bases). Trimming cost V 6 bases and J 0 bases, with 15 bases left between them. There are 17 residues in the CDR3. CDR1 MDHEN and CDR2 SYDVKM come from the germline V gene. The DNA for the CDR3 is TGTGCCAGCAGATCCCCGGGACACAGCTCTGGGGCCAACGTCCTGACTTTC. Encoded protein: CASRSPGHSSGANVLTF.

V is TRBV4-3 and J is TRBJ2-1; D not certain. V was trimmed by 4 bases and J by 0 bases, leaving 13 bases between them. The CDR3 extends over 16 amino acids. The germline V gene has CDR1 LGHNA and CDR2 YSLEER. The CDR3 coding sequence is TGCGCCAGCAGCCCAGGAGTGGGAAGCTCCTACAATGAGCAGTTCTTC. Its translation is CASSPGVGSSYNEQFF.

The V gene is TRBV6-6, the J gene TRBJ1-2; D gene unclear. The CDR3 is 12 amino acids. V was trimmed by 2 bases and J by 7 bases, leaving 8 bases between them. CDR1 is MNHNY, CDR2 SVGAGI, per germline (reference sequence). The CDR3 here is CASSYLAGGYTF. The CDR3 DNA reads TGTGCCAGCAGTTACCTAGCTGGTGGCTACACCTTC.

The chain links TRBV19 to TRBJ1-2, with 7 positions matching TRBD1. With 6 bases clipped from V and 2 bases from J, the junction kept 3 bases outside the gene matches. Germline V gives CDR1 LNHDA, CDR2 SQIVND (reference sequence). This CDR3 is 13 amino acids long. The CDR3: CASRETGNYGYTF. CDR3 in DNA: TGTGCCAGTAGGGAGACAGGGAACTATGGCTACACCTTC.

Here the CDR3 DNA reads TGCAGTGCTAGAGCTGACTATGGCTACACCTTC. Its translation: CSARADYGYTF. J is TRBJ1-2 and V is TRBV20-1; D not resolved. CDR1 DFQATT and CDR2 SNEGSKA come from the germline V gene (reference sequence). With 1 base removed from V and 3 bases from J, the gap between germline ends came to 3 bases. The CDR3 spans 11 residues.

This chain uses TRBV7-2 with TRBJ1-1, with 7 bases that match TRBD1. The CDR3 extends over 12 amino acids. The V gene's germline CDR1 is SGHTA and CDR2 FQGNSA. J lost 8 bases, V lost 3 bases, and 3 bases had no gene match. The CDR3 loop reads CASSLGQPEAFF. The CDR3, as DNA: TGTGCCAGCAGCTTGGGACAGCCAGAAGCTTTCTTT.

This clone showed up just once. The rearrangement links TRBV4-2 to TRBJ2-3; D gene ambiguous. Germline CDR1 is LGHNA and CDR2 is YNFKEQ. Trimming left V 0 bases short and J 2 bases short, with 6 bases between. The CDR3 totals 14 residues. The CDR3 protein is CASSQEVITDTQYF. The CDR3 DNA reads TGTGCCAGCAGCCAAGAGGTAATCACAGATACGCAGTATTTT.

The chain links TRBV28 to TRBJ2-1; D might be TRBD1 (6 bases). CDR1 is MDHEN and CDR2 is SYDVKM in the germline V gene. The length of the CDR3 is 12 residues. V was trimmed by 6 bases and J by 14 bases, leaving 17 bases between them. CDR3 residues: CASRTTPGEKFF. The CDR3 nucleotides are TGTGCCAGCAGAACGACTCCAGGGGAGAAGTTCTTC.

In this sample, this clone turned up once. The rearrangement uses TRBV19 and TRBJ2-2, with a weak D call TRBD1 (6 bases). Germline lookup yields CDR1 LNHDA and CDR2 SQIVND (reference sequence). The V and J ends lost 6 bases and 0 bases respectively, with 8 bases between them. The CDR3 extends over 14 amino acids. Here the CDR3 DNA reads TGTGCCAGTAGGGACAGTTCGAACACCGGGGAGCTGTTTTTT. This translates into CASRDSSNTGELFF.

The chain links TRBV25-1 to TRBJ2-3, with D perhaps matching TRBD2 (6 bases). Trimming cost V 7 bases and J 7 bases, with 24 bases left between them. Germline loops: CDR1 MGHDK, CDR2 SYGVNS. The CDR3 runs to 16 residues. CDR3 region: CASTSTRAGPGYTQYF. CDR3 DNA: TGTGCCAGCACCTCCACGAGGGCGGGACCAGGCTATACGCAGTATTTT.

This rearrangement joins TRBV5-6 to TRBJ1-4, with D possibly matching TRBD1 (6 bases). With 4 bases removed from V and 7 bases from J, the gap between germline ends came to 17 bases. Germline V gene data show CDR1 as SGHDT and CDR2 as YYEEEE. The length of the CDR3 is 15 residues. The CDR3 is CASSRPGGEIEKLFF. The CDR3 DNA follows: TGTGCCAGCAGCCGGCCGGGGGGCGAGATTGAAAAACTGTTTTTT.

The chain recombines TRBV2 with TRBJ1-5; perhaps TRBD1 as D (6 bases). Germline CDR1 is SNHLY and CDR2 is FYNNEI. This CDR3 is built from 15 residues. Trimming left V 3 bases short and J 7 bases short, with 16 bases between. This CDR3 reads CASSDRGGGWQPQHF. The CDR3 coding sequence is TGTGCCAGCAGTGATCGTGGGGGGGGCTGGCAGCCCCAGCATTTT.

The chain links TRBV6-6 to TRBJ2-5; D gene unclear. The CDR3 has 11 residues. CDR1 is MNHNY, CDR2 SVGAGI, per germline (reference sequence). The germline V and J ends were trimmed by 7 bases and 5 bases, with 8 bases remaining between them. This chain's CDR3 is CASMVGETQYF. The CDR3 nucleotides read TGTGCCAGCATGGTCGGGGAGACCCAGTACTTC.

Only one count was recorded for this clone. A junction end diverges from the germline sequence, so it may reflect a read error. The chain is built from TRBV19 and TRBJ1-1, with D possibly TRBD1 on 5 matching bases. The germline CDR1 and CDR2 sequences are LNHDA and SQIVND (reference sequence). The CDR3 loop spans 12 amino acids. The chain's CDR3 is CASSRDGMGNHF. CDR3 in DNA: TGTGCCAGTAGCCGGGACGGAATGGGGAACCACTTT.

V gene TRBV2 combines with J gene TRBJ2-2, with 9 bases identical to TRBD1. CDR1 is SNHLY, CDR2 FYNNEI, per germline. V gave up 7 bases and J gave up 6 bases; unmatched junction bases: 9. This CDR3 has 15 residues. The CDR3 here is CASNPGTGTSGELFF. The CDR3 DNA follows: TGTGCCAGCAATCCCGGGACAGGGACCTCCGGGGAGCTGTTTTTT.

In nucleotides, the CDR3 is TGTGCCAGCAGCTTAGAGCGCGGGAGATCCTACGAGCAGTACTTC. It encodes CASSLERGRSYEQYF. The chain uses TRBV11-2 and TRBJ2-7; 7 bases fit TRBD2. The CDR3 extends over 15 amino acids. The junction had 3 bases not matched to a gene; V was cut back by 0 bases and J by 1 base. Germline-derived CDR1 and CDR2 are SGHAT and FQNNGV.

The chain is built from TRBV6-5 and TRBJ2-7; 7 bases line up with TRBD1. The V gene end was trimmed by 4 bases and the J gene end by 0 bases; junction bases not matched to a gene: 9. Germline V gene sequence: CDR1 MNHEY, CDR2 SVGAGI. This CDR3 contains 16 residues. The CDR3 nucleotides read TGTGCCAGCAGTTTTGACAGGGCTCTCGGCTCCTACGAGCAGTACTTC. The encoded protein is CASSFDRALGSYEQYF.